This TCR beta chain was recovered during a study of T cells in tuberculosis. Looking at the study overall: The T cells targeted glucose monomycolate, a mycobacterial lipid, via CD1B. This South African cohort compared adolescents with or without latent tuberculosis against adults with active tuberculosis. Whole-study results and caveats: Cases with active tuberculosis were adults, while controls were adolescents. Shorter CDR3-alpha in active tuberculosis partly drove smaller distances.

The CDR3 is made up of 13 amino acids. CDR1 is SEHNR and CDR2 is FQNEAQ in the germline V gene (reference sequence). J was trimmed by 6 bases and V by 5 bases; bases with no gene match: 3. Remarks on this clone: Its antigen remains unknown.

Sequencing used immunoSEQ multiplex PCR; TCRdb keeps in-frame clones, though not all of them. The repertoire holds tens of thousands of clones, roughly 94% seen once, with around 8.5% in the top ten. The chain recombines TRBV7-9 with TRBJ2-3; 9 bases match TRBD2. What was sequenced was PBMCs. The source is a donor aged 10 to 29 with latent tuberculosis or without tuberculosis infection. In nucleotides, the CDR3 is TGTGCCAGCAGCCGCGGGAGGGCCGATACGCAGTATTTT. This codes for CASSRGRADTQYF. The full variable domain, with the rest looked up from reference TRBV7-9 and TRBJ2-3, is DTGVSQNPRHKITKRGQNVTFRCDPISEHNRLYWYRQTLGQGPEFLTYFQNEAQLEKSRLLSDRFSAERPKGSFSTLEIQRTEQGDSAMYLCASSRGRADTQYFGPGTRLTVL.